These 26 T cell receptor beta chains originate from one sample sequenced in a study of identifying expanded T cells in peripheral blood. Assay: immunoSEQ multiplex PCR; the TCRdb copy retains only in-frame clones and omits some. The table has about 91,000 clones, almost 90% seen once. Material for sequencing was blood. The receptors stem from a person between 18 and 75 years old in good health.

The chain couples TRBV7-2 to TRBJ1-3; D is undetermined. This CDR3 has 14 amino acids. Per the germline V gene, CDR1 is SGHTA and CDR2 is FQGNSA. Trimming removed 4 bases from V and 4 bases from J, with 11 bases in between. CDR3 sequence: CASSSTTVGNTIYF. The CDR3 region has the DNA TGTGCCAGCAGCTCCACGACCGTCGGAAACACCATATATTTT.

This chain joins TRBV9 and TRBJ1-1; 8 bases align to TRBD1. Germline CDR1 and CDR2: SGDLS and YYNGEE. V lost 4 bases, J lost 1 base, and 3 bases stayed unmatched. This CDR3 is 14 amino acids long. In DNA form, the CDR3 reads TGTGCCAGCAGCTCCGGGACAGGGAACACTGAAGCTTTCTTT. Translating it yields CASSSGTGNTEAFF. Combining the CDR3 with reference TRBV9 and TRBJ1-1 gives the whole variable domain DSGVTQTPKHLITATGQRVTLRCSPRSGDLSVYWYQQSLDQGLQFLIQYYNGEERAKGNILERFSAQQFPDLHSELNLSSLELGDSALYFCASSSGTGNTEAFFGQGTRLTVV.

This clone showed up just a few times. This sequence joins TRBV7-9 and TRBJ1-6; 8 bases map to TRBD1. Germline CDR1 and CDR2: SEHNR and FQNEAQ (reference sequence). V was clipped by 5 bases and J by 8 bases; unmatched bases: 8. This CDR3 is 15 amino acids long. Written as DNA, the CDR3 is TGTGCCAGCAGCGGACGACAGGGGTGGGATTCACCCCTCCACTTT. Translating it yields CASSGRQGWDSPLHF.

This clone came up a few times. The chain couples TRBV7-2 to TRBJ1-5; D is unresolved. CDR3 length: 14 residues. V lost 1 base and J lost 7, with 11 bases in between. In germline, CDR1 is SGHTA, CDR2 FQGNSA. CDR3 region: CASSLDSVPQPQHF. The CDR3 region has the DNA TGTGCCAGCAGCTTAGATTCAGTCCCGCAGCCCCAGCATTTT.

The chain carries TRBV27 and TRBJ2-1, with 13 bases that match TRBD2. Trimming removed 4 bases from V and 7 bases from J; junction bases left unmatched: 1. The CDR3 totals 14 residues. Germline V lookup: CDR1 MNHEY, CDR2 SMNVEV (reference sequence). The CDR3 coding sequence is TGTGCCAGCAGTTGGACTAGCGGGGGAAATGAGCAGTTCTTC. Protein sequence: CASSWTSGGNEQFF.

J is TRBJ2-3 and V is TRBV29-1; perhaps D is TRBD1 or TRBD2 (5 bases each). V was pared by 5 bases and J by 5 bases, with 17 bases between. Germline loops: CDR1 SQVTM, CDR2 ANQGSEA. The CDR3 length is 14 residues. Written as DNA, the CDR3 is TGCAGCGTTATGGTTGGGACGTGGGGAGATACGCAGTATTTT. It specifies CSVMVGTWGDTQYF.

V usage is TRBV28 and J usage is TRBJ1-1; D is ambiguous. The germline V and J ends were trimmed by 5 bases and 1 base, with 11 bases remaining between them. The CDR3 covers 14 residues. Germline CDR1 is MDHEN and CDR2 is SYDVKM. CDR3 sequence: CASSDARGNTEAFF. The CDR3 coding sequence is TGTGCCAGCAGTGATGCCCGGGGGAACACTGAAGCTTTCTTT.

This clone was observed a few times. V usage is TRBV28 and J usage is TRBJ1-6; TRBD1 agrees at 7 bases. The CDR3 has 15 amino acids. The V gene end was trimmed by 5 bases and the J gene end by 8 bases; junction bases not matched to a gene: 9. CDR1 and CDR2 from the germline V gene are MDHEN and SYDVKM. The CDR3 coding sequence is TGTGCCAGCAGTGACAGGACAGGAGATTATTCACCCCTCCACTTT. Its protein is CASSDRTGDYSPLHF.

V usage is TRBV7-9 and J usage is TRBJ2-4; TRBD1 might be the D (6 bases). The CDR3 consists of 17 residues. Germline V gene data show CDR1 as SEHNR and CDR2 as FQNEAQ (reference sequence). V lost 2 bases to trimming and J lost 0 bases, with 14 bases between them. The chain's CDR3 is CASSLRRTDKAKNIQYF. As DNA, the CDR3 is TGTGCCAGCAGCTTACGAAGGACAGATAAAGCCAAAAACATTCAGTACTTC. Full variable domain (outside the CDR3, taken from reference TRBV7-9 and TRBJ2-4): DTGVSQNPRHKITKRGQNVTFRCDPISEHNRLYWYRQTLGQGPEFLTYFQNEAQLEKSRLLSDRFSAERPKGSFSTLEIQRTEQGDSAMYLCASSLRRTDKAKNIQYFGAGTRLSVL.

A single count supports this clone. This rearrangement joins TRBV27 to TRBJ1-2; D call uncertain. This CDR3 is 14 amino acids long. Trimming stripped 5 bases from V and 2 bases from J, with 12 bases between. CDR1 is MNHEY, CDR2 SMNVEV, per germline (reference sequence). The CDR3: CASSLDGDNYGYTF. CDR3 bases: TGTGCCAGCAGTCTGGACGGCGACAACTATGGCTACACCTTC.

This rearrangement joins TRBV19 to TRBJ2-4; 7 nucleotides agree with TRBD1. Looked up from germline, CDR1 is LNHDA and CDR2 is SQIVND (reference sequence). V trimming: 5 bases; J trimming: 8 bases; junction bases outside the gene matches: 9. The length of the CDR3 is 14 residues. In DNA, the CDR3 is TGTGCCAGTAGTCAACAGGGGTTAGGCGACATTCAGTACTTC. This translates into CASSQQGLGDIQYF.

The genes are TRBV5-6 and TRBJ2-3; the D call may be TRBD1 or TRBD2 (7 bases each). V lost 0 bases and J 2 bases, leaving 13 bases between the germline ends. Germline CDR1 reads SGHDT; CDR2 reads YYEEEE. The CDR3 has 16 residues. The DNA for the CDR3 is TGTGCCAGCAGCTTGGACCAGGGGGGGAACACAGATACGCAGTATTTT. It translates to CASSLDQGGNTDTQYF.

This chain joins TRBV11-2 and TRBJ2-7; 9 bases agree with TRBD2. From germline, CDR1 is SGHAT and CDR2 FQNNGV. This CDR3 is 14 amino acids long. Germline trimming cut 2 bases from V and 3 bases from J; bases unmatched to any gene: 2. The CDR3 DNA reads as TGTGCCAGCAGCTTAATAGCGGGAGTCTACGAGCAGTACTTC. Translation: CASSLIAGVYEQYF.

The J gene is TRBJ1-4, the V gene TRBV5-1; D unresolved. Trimming removed 2 bases from V and 0 bases from J, with 8 bases in between. The CDR3 has 15 amino acids. Germline assignment: CDR1 SGHRS and CDR2 YFSETQ. CDR3 in DNA: TGCGCCAGCAGCTTAGGCCGCGCAACTAATGAAAAACTGTTTTTT. This encodes CASSLGRATNEKLFF.

This clone appeared a single time. The chain joins TRBV15 to TRBJ1-1, with D maybe TRBD1 (6 bases). The CDR3 is 16 amino acids. Germline assignment: CDR1 LNHNV and CDR2 YYDKDF (reference sequence). The V end was cut by 1 base, the J end by 0 bases, with 12 bases between. The CDR3 loop is CATSRGGGGLNTEAFF. The CDR3 DNA reads as TGTGCCACCAGCAGAGGGGGGGGCGGTCTGAACACTGAAGCTTTCTTT.

In its sample, this clone was seen a few times. V gene TRBV4-2 combines with J gene TRBJ2-7, with a weak D call TRBD1 (5 bases). The length of the CDR3 is 15 residues. CDR1 is LGHNA and CDR2 is YNFKEQ in the germline V gene. Trimming took off 2 bases at V and 3 bases at J, with 14 bases between the two ends. In nucleotides, the CDR3 is TGTGCCAGCAGCCAATCGACAGAAGTCTTCTACGAGCAGTACTTC. Translated: CASSQSTEVFYEQYF.

The rearrangement joins TRBV28 to TRBJ2-7, with 9 bases lining up with TRBD1. Germline lookup yields CDR1 MDHEN and CDR2 SYDVKM. Germline trimming cut 8 bases from V and 6 bases from J; bases unmatched to any gene: 8. This CDR3 comprises 13 residues. The CDR3 nucleotides read TGTGCCAGCGACTACAGGGGGCTCCGCGAGCAGTACTTC. Encoded protein: CASDYRGLREQYF.

The chain links TRBV19 to TRBJ2-5; D not certain. Germline CDR1 is LNHDA and CDR2 is SQIVND (reference sequence). The CDR3 extends over 11 amino acids. Trimming removed 6 bases at V and 2 bases at J, with 4 bases between. CDR3 loop: CASSLQETQYF. As DNA, the CDR3 is TGTGCCAGTAGCCTACAAGAGACCCAGTACTTC.

The rearrangement uses TRBV27 and TRBJ1-1, with TRBD1 identical over 12 bases. V trimming: 6 bases; J trimming: 5 bases; junction bases outside the gene matches: 7. Germline loops: CDR1 MNHEY, CDR2 SMNVEV (reference sequence). This CDR3 region has 15 residues. The CDR3 DNA follows: TGTGCCAGCAGCCAAAGGGACAGGGGGCGGACTGAAGCTTTCTTT. Its protein is CASSQRDRGRTEAFF.

The J gene is TRBJ2-7, the V gene TRBV6-1; perhaps TRBD1 as D (5 bases). Trimming removed 2 bases at V and 5 bases at J, with 13 bases between. The CDR3 has 14 residues. Germline CDR1 MNHNS, CDR2 SASEGT. CDR3 region: CASSENWQGNEQYF. CDR3 DNA: TGTGCCAGCAGTGAAAACTGGCAGGGCAACGAGCAGTACTTC.

The chain employs TRBV2 and TRBJ2-5, with 8 bases lining up with TRBD2. There are 13 residues in the CDR3. Trimming removed 6 bases from V and 5 bases from J; junction bases left unmatched: 5. Germline loops: CDR1 SNHLY, CDR2 FYNNEI. CDR3 nucleotides: TGTGCCAGCAGGGGGACTAGTCAGGAGACCCAGTACTTC. Encoded protein: CASRGTSQETQYF.

V usage is TRBV19 and J usage is TRBJ1-1; D is undetermined. Trimming left V 7 bases short and J 8 bases short, with 11 bases between. CDR3 length: 11 amino acids. CDR1 is LNHDA, CDR2 SQIVND, per germline (reference sequence). In nucleotides, the CDR3 is TGTGCCAGTAAAAATGCAATCGAAGCTTTCTTT. This gives the protein CASKNAIEAFF.

This chain links TRBV19 with TRBJ2-1; D is undetermined. Looked up from germline, CDR1 is LNHDA and CDR2 is SQIVND (reference sequence). This CDR3 contains 19 residues. Trimming removed 11 bases at V and 7 bases at J, with 36 bases between. CDR3 in DNA: TGTGCCTCCACGGCCCCACAAGTAGGGCTACCGGGCCTCGCAAATGAGCAGTTCTTC. This translates into CASTAPQVGLPGLANEQFF.

V usage is TRBV6-6 and J usage is TRBJ2-3, with TRBD2 identical over 9 bases. CDR3 length: 14 amino acids. CDR1 and CDR2 from the germline V gene are MNHNY and SVGAGI (reference sequence). V gave up 7 bases and J gave up 4 bases; unmatched junction bases: 6. The CDR3 region is CASKGGGEADTQYF. The DNA of the CDR3 is TGTGCCAGCAAGGGCGGGGGGGAGGCAGATACGCAGTATTTT.

As DNA, the CDR3 is TGTGCCAGCAGCCCCCTTGGGACAGGGAGCTCCGAGCAGTACTTC. It translates to CASSPLGTGSSEQYF. J is TRBJ2-7 and V is TRBV7-9; 9 nucleotides match TRBD1. V was clipped by 5 bases and J by 6 bases; unmatched bases: 11. Germline V gene lookup returns CDR1 SEHNR and CDR2 FQNEAQ (reference sequence). The CDR3 has 15 amino acids.

The rearrangement joins TRBV4-1 to TRBJ2-6, with TRBD1 identical over 8 bases. Germline V CDR1 and CDR2: MGHRA, YSYEKL. The trim removed 0 bases at V and 0 bases at J, leaving 4 bases unmatched. The CDR3 spans 18 residues. The CDR3 is CASSQDRGQASGANVLTF. The CDR3 DNA reads as TGCGCCAGCAGCCAAGATCGGGGACAGGCCTCTGGGGCCAACGTCCTGACTTTC.